This TCR beta chain was sequenced for a study of circulating and synovial CD4+ cells in juvenile arthritis. A note on this clone: Its antigen is currently unknown.

TCRdb's copy holds only in-frame clones and misses some; the assay was immunoSEQ multiplex PCR. The sample has around 32,000 clones; just under 97% are singletons. V shed 0 bases, J shed 3 bases, and the junction held 15 bases outside the gene matches. Per the germline V gene, CDR1 is LGHNA and CDR2 is YSLEER. There are 21 residues in the CDR3. Study-wide results and limits: These repertoires were less diverse than bulk blood CD4 repertoires. CPL and bulk CD4 samples differed at least tenfold in T cell genomes. These blood cells shared more CDR3 sequences with synovium than bulk blood. Deeper sequencing increased measured overlap with synovial clonotypes.

The chain couples TRBV4-3 to TRBJ2-5, with 14 bases identical to TRBD2. The sample was CD4+ T cells from blood. This clonotype originated in a human donor with juvenile idiopathic arthritis. Here the CDR3 reads CASSQESVSGLTSGGEETQYF. The CDR3 DNA sequence: TGCGCCAGCAGCCAAGAATCGGTCTCGGGACTGACTAGCGGGGGGGAAGAGACCCAGTACTTC.